One and the same sample provided the 25 T cell receptor beta chains below, sequenced in a study of early T cells in non-severe SARS-CoV-2 infection. TCRdb processed the 5' RACE reads anew with MiXCR; each CDR3 protein has one entry. The top ten clones hold roughly 6% of a sample with some 78,000 distinct CDR3 sequences, 13% of them seen once. Sequenced material: whole blood. These receptors originate from an adult who was a healthcare worker with PCR-confirmed SARS-CoV-2 infection or an uninfected control (not recorded which).

The chain combines TRBV30 with TRBJ2-7; TRBD2 matches 13 bases. The ends lost 3 bases at V and 7 bases at J; junction bases unmatched: 9. Germline CDR1 reads GTSNPN; CDR2 reads SVGIG (reference sequence). The CDR3 loop spans 15 amino acids. The CDR3 DNA follows: TGTGCCTGGAGCCTCAGACTAGCGGGAGGTCGGGAGCAGTACTTC. Translation gives CAWSLRLAGGREQYF.

This chain connects TRBV4-1 to TRBJ2-5; TRBD2 might be the D (5 bases). From germline, CDR1 is MGHRA and CDR2 YSYEKL. The V end lost 4 bases, the J end lost 0 bases, and 15 bases lay between the germline ends. This CDR3 has 16 amino acids. As DNA, the CDR3 is TGCGCCAGCAGCCGGAAAAGCGGATCCTACCAAGAGACCCAGTACTTC. It encodes CASSRKSGSYQETQYF.

The table lists this clonotype with many counts. The rearrangement links TRBV6-6 to TRBJ1-4; 7 bases match TRBD1. Trimming at V came to 6 bases and at J to 0 bases, leaving 7 bases not matched to a gene. This CDR3 is built from 16 residues. Germline CDR1 MNHNY, CDR2 SVGAGI (reference sequence). CDR3 region: CASSPGQVSTNEKLFF. The CDR3 region has the DNA TGTGCCAGCAGCCCCGGACAGGTTTCAACTAATGAAAAACTGTTTTTT.

This chain links TRBV5-4 with TRBJ2-3, with TRBD2 identical over 8 bases. Germline V lookup: CDR1 SGHNT, CDR2 YYREEE (reference sequence). V lost 3 bases and J lost 0; bases outside the gene matches: 3. The CDR3 runs 15 residues. The CDR3 reads CASSSTSASTDTQYF. CDR3 nucleotide sequence: TGTGCCAGCAGCTCGACTAGCGCTAGCACAGATACGCAGTATTTT.

This clonotype was counted many times. The chain couples TRBV28 to TRBJ2-1; the D gene could be TRBD1 or TRBD2 (5 bases each). The ends were cut back, 10 bases at V and 5 bases at J, with 15 bases in the middle. CDR1 is MDHEN, CDR2 SYDVKM, per germline. This CDR3 is built from 13 residues. The CDR3 reads CATRGHINNEQFF. The CDR3 DNA sequence: TGTGCCACCCGGGGCCATATAAACAATGAGCAGTTCTTC.

Concerning this clonotype itself: An end of the junction does not agree with germline; a read error may underlie this. The gene calls are TRBV5-4 and TRBJ1-4; D is undetermined. Germline V gives CDR1 SGHNT, CDR2 YYREEE (reference sequence). There are 13 residues in the CDR3. CDR3 sequence: CASSFWANEKLFF. In DNA form, the CDR3 reads TGTGCCAGCAGCTTTTGGGCTAATGAAAAACTTTTTTTT.

This chain connects TRBV4-1 to TRBJ2-3; 12 nucleotides agree with TRBD2. Germline CDR1 MGHRA, CDR2 YSYEKL. Trimming took 3 bases from V and 2 from J; bases not matched to a gene: 6. The CDR3 contains 17 residues. The CDR3 protein is CASSQRGLAGNTDTQYF. CDR3 bases: TGCGCCAGCAGCCAGAGAGGACTAGCGGGGAACACAGATACGCAGTATTTT.

The genes are TRBV6-5 and TRBJ2-7; D possibly corresponds to TRBD1 (7 bases). Per germline, CDR1 MNHEY and CDR2 SVGAGI. The CDR3 runs 15 residues. V was pared by 6 bases and J by 6 bases, with 21 bases between. The CDR3 region has the DNA TGTGCCAGCAGACCACGGACAGGAGGGTCCGCCGAGCAGTACTTC. Encoded protein: CASRPRTGGSAEQYF.

This clonotype was detected many times. This sequence joins TRBV18 and TRBJ1-1, with 10 bases lining up with TRBD1. In germline, CDR1 is KGHSH, CDR2 LQKENI. V was pared by 6 bases and J by 1 base, with 2 bases of the junction left unmatched. This CDR3 region has 14 residues. The CDR3 loop reads CASSRDRGNTEAFF. DNA of the CDR3: TGTGCCAGCTCGCGGGACAGGGGGAACACTGAAGCTTTCTTT.

The rearrangement joins TRBV7-9 to TRBJ1-2, with D possibly being TRBD1 (5 bases). Germline CDR1 SEHNR, CDR2 FQNEAQ (reference sequence). The CDR3 is made up of 17 amino acids. Between the trimmed V and J ends, which lost 5 bases and 2 bases, there was a span of 21 bases. The CDR3 DNA reads as TGTGCCAGCAGCACCCTTTACGGGACCCAATCAAACTATGGCTACACCTTC. This translates into CASSTLYGTQSNYGYTF.

This clonotype was counted ten times or more. This chain connects TRBV14 to TRBJ2-5, with 8 bases that match TRBD1. The germline V gene encodes CDR1 SGHDN and CDR2 FVKESK. V shed 3 bases, J shed 2 bases, and the junction held 2 bases outside the gene matches. This CDR3 has 14 residues. Here the CDR3 DNA reads TGTGCCAGCAGCCAGAACAGGGGGCAAGAGACCCAGTACTTC. Translating gives CASSQNRGQETQYF.

This chain uses TRBV12-3 or TRBV12-4 with TRBJ2-2; D is undetermined. Trimming took off 8 bases at V and 1 base at J, with 8 bases between the two ends. The CDR3 sequence is 13 residues long. The CDR3 DNA reads as TGTGCCAGCGCCCGGAGGAACACCGGGGAGCTGTTTTTT. As protein: CASARRNTGELFF.

This clonotype came up a few times. This chain connects TRBV27 to TRBJ2-7, with TRBD1 as a possible D gene (5 bases). V was trimmed by 1 base and J by 5 bases, leaving 15 bases between them. The V gene's germline CDR1 is MNHEY and CDR2 SMNVEV (reference sequence). CDR3 length equals 15 residues. In nucleotides, the CDR3 is TGTGCCAGCAGTTTATACTCCAGGGCCTGGGACGAGCAGTACTTC. This encodes CASSLYSRAWDEQYF.

This clonotype has a count of ten or more. The chain employs TRBV7-9 and TRBJ1-1, with D unclear. Germline assignment: CDR1 SEHNR and CDR2 FQNEAQ (reference sequence). V gave up 3 bases and J gave up 9 bases, with 14 bases separating them. The CDR3 is 13 amino acids. DNA for the CDR3: TGTGCCAGCAGCTTTATGCGGACGGAGAAAGCTTTCTTT. Amino acid sequence: CASSFMRTEKAFF. Based on the CDR3 plus reference TRBV7-9 and TRBJ1-1, the full variable domain is DTGVSQNPRHKITKRGQNVTFRCDPISEHNRLYWYRQTLGQGPEFLTYFQNEAQLEKSRLLSDRFSAERPKGSFSTLEIQRTEQGDSAMYLCASSFMRTEKAFFGQGTRLTVV.

This clonotype occurred a few times. The V call is TRBV6-5, the J call TRBJ1-6; 11 bases line up with TRBD1. CDR1 and CDR2 (germline): MNHEY, SVGAGI. This CDR3 contains 16 residues. With 0 bases clipped from V and 8 bases from J, the junction kept 3 bases outside the gene matches. The CDR3 DNA sequence: TGTGCCAGCAGTTACTCCGGACAGGGGGCGTATTCACCCCTCCACTTT. Amino acid sequence: CASSYSGQGAYSPLHF.

This clonotype was observed a handful of times. The rearrangement joins TRBV29-1 to TRBJ2-3; tentative D call: TRBD2 (5 bases). Deletions cut 3 bases from V and 2 bases from J, with 12 bases between. CDR1 and CDR2 from the germline V gene are SQVTM and ANQGSEA. This CDR3 comprises 14 residues. DNA of the CDR3: TGCAGCGTTGACGTGGGAGACGACACAGATACGCAGTATTTT. This translates into CSVDVGDDTDTQYF.

This clonotype was counted only a few times. The chain carries TRBV5-8 and TRBJ2-2, with TRBD1 as a possible D gene (5 bases). Germline V CDR1 and CDR2: SGHTS, YDEGEE. The CDR3 extends over 12 amino acids. Trimming pared 10 bases from V and 7 bases from J, leaving 14 bases between. The CDR3 is CAQPQGHGELFF. CDR3 in DNA: TGTGCCCAACCCCAGGGTCACGGGGAGCTGTTTTTT.

In its sample, this clonotype was seen many times. The CDR3 protein is CASSSDRNSRNTIYF. The DNA of the CDR3 is TGTGCCAGCAGTTCCGACAGGAATTCAAGAAACACCATATATTTT. The rearrangement links TRBV12-3 or TRBV12-4 to TRBJ1-3, with D possibly matching TRBD1 (6 bases). The V end was cut by 4 bases, the J end by 5 bases, with 15 bases between. This CDR3 region has 15 residues.

Many counts were recorded for this clonotype. This chain joins TRBV2 and TRBJ1-2; D is possibly TRBD1 (6 bases). This CDR3 comprises 15 residues. The germline V and J ends were trimmed by 3 bases and 2 bases, with 13 bases remaining between them. Germline V CDR1 and CDR2: SNHLY, FYNNEI. CDR3 amino acids: CASSEAGGMNYGYTF. The CDR3 DNA reads TGTGCCAGCAGTGAGGCGGGGGGCATGAACTATGGCTACACCTTC.

The V and J genes are TRBV7-3 and TRBJ2-3, with 14 bases lining up with TRBD2. After removal of 2 bases from V and 3 bases from J, the junction contained 4 bases not matched to a gene. This CDR3 is 17 amino acids long. Germline assignment: CDR1 SGHTA and CDR2 FQGTGA. In nucleotides, the CDR3 is TGTGCCAGCAGCTTACGGGGACTAGCGGGAGATACAGATACGCAGTATTTT. Translating gives CASSLRGLAGDTDTQYF.

This chain links TRBV5-6 with TRBJ2-7; D not certain. The CDR3 loop spans 14 amino acids. CDR1 and CDR2 (germline): SGHDT, YYEEEE. The V end lost 1 base, the J end lost 3 bases, and 11 bases lay between the germline ends. CDR3 sequence: CASSLKNSHYEQYF. Here the CDR3 DNA reads TGTGCCAGCAGCTTGAAAAACAGCCACTACGAGCAGTACTTC.

This clonotype was counted only a few times. V usage is TRBV6-1 and J usage is TRBJ2-1; TRBD1 matches at 9 bases. CDR1 is MNHNS, CDR2 SASEGT, per germline. The CDR3 has 15 amino acids. J was trimmed by 9 bases and V by 2 bases; bases with no gene match: 8. For the CDR3, the DNA is TGTGCCAGCAGTGAACAGGGACAGGGAATAGGTGAGCAGTTCTTC. It encodes CASSEQGQGIGEQFF.

The chain is built from TRBV5-1 and TRBJ2-5, with D maybe TRBD1 (6 bases). Germline CDR1 SGHRS, CDR2 YFSETQ. The CDR3 consists of 16 residues. Trimming removed 3 bases from V and 1 base from J, with 16 bases in between. CDR3 amino acids: CASSSSSRGLQETQYF. CDR3 in DNA: TGCGCCAGCAGCTCATCTAGCAGGGGCCTCCAAGAGACCCAGTACTTC.

This sequence joins TRBV27 and TRBJ1-1; 10 nucleotides line up with TRBD1. The germline gives CDR1 MNHEY, CDR2 SMNVEV (reference sequence). J lost 6 bases, V lost 4 bases, and 2 bases had no gene match. This CDR3 has 13 residues. CDR3 in DNA: TGTGCCAGCAGTTCGGACAGGGGGGCTGAAGCTTTCTTT. Translation gives CASSSDRGAEAFF.

The chain couples TRBV20-1 to TRBJ2-7, with D hard to call. The CDR3 has 14 residues. V lost 3 bases and J lost 8, with 20 bases in between. Looked up from germline, CDR1 is DFQATT and CDR2 is SNEGSKA (reference sequence). The CDR3 region is CSASSSGLSSQQYF. The CDR3 DNA reads as TGCAGTGCTAGTTCCTCCGGGTTATCGAGCCAGCAGTACTTC.